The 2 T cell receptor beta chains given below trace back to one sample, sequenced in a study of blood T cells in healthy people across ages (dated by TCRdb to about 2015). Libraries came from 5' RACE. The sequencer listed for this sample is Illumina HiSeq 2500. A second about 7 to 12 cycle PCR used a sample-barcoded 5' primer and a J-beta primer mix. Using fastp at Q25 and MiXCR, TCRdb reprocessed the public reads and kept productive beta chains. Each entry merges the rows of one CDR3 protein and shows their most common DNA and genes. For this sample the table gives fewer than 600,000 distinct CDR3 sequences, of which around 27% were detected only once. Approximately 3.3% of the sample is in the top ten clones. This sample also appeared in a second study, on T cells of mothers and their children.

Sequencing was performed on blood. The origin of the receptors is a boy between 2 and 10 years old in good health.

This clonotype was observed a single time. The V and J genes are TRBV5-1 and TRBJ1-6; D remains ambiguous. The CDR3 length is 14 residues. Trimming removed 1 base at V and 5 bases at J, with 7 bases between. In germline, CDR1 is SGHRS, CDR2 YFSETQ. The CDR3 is CASSLKGDNSPLHF. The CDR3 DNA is TGCGCCAGCAGCTTGAAAGGTGATAATTCACCCCTCCACTTT.

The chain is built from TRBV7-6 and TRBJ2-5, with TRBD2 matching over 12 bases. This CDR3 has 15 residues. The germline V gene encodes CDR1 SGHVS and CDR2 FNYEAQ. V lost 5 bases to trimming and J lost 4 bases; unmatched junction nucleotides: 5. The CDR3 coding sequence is TGTGCCAGCAGCATGGGACTAGCGGGCGCAGAGACCCAGTACTTC. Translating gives CASSMGLAGAETQYF.